What follows are 24 T cell receptor beta chains derived from one specimen sequenced in a study of human T cells and chemical hapten exposure. Documented time point: patch test 1, 2 weeks after DPC sensitization. Treatment here: therapeutic diphenylcyclopropenone sensitization with weekly scalp DPC. TCRdb re-called the RACE reads with MiXCR, one entry per CDR3 protein. This sample has about 60,000 distinct CDR3 sequences, with approximately 8.6% found just once. Sample: whole blood, taken in connection with sensitization to the hapten diphenylcyclopropenone (DPC). These receptors came from a woman in her forties with alopecia areata. Some clones in this sample may be carry-over from other donors' samples.

This clonotype was recorded at least ten times. The gene calls are TRBV10-2 and TRBJ2-2; 7 nucleotides agree with TRBD1. Germline CDR1 is WSHSY and CDR2 is SAAADI. CDR3 length: 12 residues. Trimming took 6 bases from V and 7 from J; bases not matched to a gene: 2. The CDR3 DNA sequence: TGCGCCAGCAGCCGGACAGGCGGGGAGCTGTTTTTT. Translated: CASSRTGGELFF.

Many counts were recorded for this clonotype. The V call is TRBV5-1, the J call TRBJ2-3; tentative D call: TRBD2 (5 bases). CDR3 size: 15 residues. Germline assignment: CDR1 SGHRS and CDR2 YFSETQ. Trimming took off 4 bases at V and 4 bases at J, with 16 bases between the two ends. CDR3 bases: TGCGCCAGCAGCACCGGACTTCTCGGAGCAGATACGCAGTATTTT. This sequence encodes CASSTGLLGADTQYF.

The table lists this clonotype with many counts. The chain joins TRBV7-9 to TRBJ2-5; 8 nucleotides match TRBD2. Per the germline V gene, CDR1 is SEHNR and CDR2 is FQNEAQ (reference sequence). The CDR3 loop spans 14 amino acids. V gave up 4 bases and J gave up 1 base; unmatched junction bases: 2. The CDR3 sequence is CASSWRGVQETQYF. The CDR3 DNA reads TGTGCCAGCAGCTGGCGGGGGGTCCAAGAGACCCAGTACTTC.

At least ten counts were recorded for this clonotype. CDR3 DNA sequence: TGCGCCAGCAGCACGGACAGGGATGTAAGCACCCTCCACTTT. Translated: CASSTDRDVSTLHF. The rearrangement links TRBV5-1 to TRBJ1-6, with 8 bases fitting TRBD1. The CDR3 sequence is 14 residues long. The ends lost 4 bases at V and 14 bases at J; junction bases unmatched: 11. Germline V gene sequence: CDR1 SGHRS, CDR2 YFSETQ. The full variable domain, completed using reference TRBV5-1 and TRBJ1-6, is KAGVTQTPRYLIKTRGQQVTLSCSPISGHRSVSWYQQTPGQGLQFLFEYFSETQRNKGNFPGRFSGRQFSNSRSEMNVSTLELGDSALYLCASSTDRDVSTLHFGNGTRLTVT.

In its sample, this clonotype was seen many times. J is TRBJ1-2 and V is TRBV6-5, with a tentative D call TRBD1 (5 bases). V was shortened by 7 bases and J by 2 bases, with 8 bases between the two germline ends. The CDR3 covers 12 residues. The germline CDR1 and CDR2 sequences are MNHEY and SVGAGI. The CDR3 coding sequence is TGTGCCAGCAAGAAGGGGAACTATGGCTACACCTTC. Amino acid sequence: CASKKGNYGYTF.

This clonotype was seen ten or more times. The rearrangement joins TRBV4-1 to TRBJ2-2, with TRBD1 matching 7 bases. Germline loops: CDR1 MGHRA, CDR2 YSYEKL. This CDR3 is 16 amino acids long. V dropped 1 base and J dropped 2; count of bases not matched to a gene: 4. The CDR3 DNA reads as TGCGCCAGCAGCCAAGCGACAGGGCCCAACACCGGGGAGCTGTTTTTT. This sequence encodes CASSQATGPNTGELFF.

This clonotype has ten or more counts. The chain couples TRBV12-3 or TRBV12-4 to TRBJ2-2; a possible D gene is TRBD2 (6 bases). V was pared by 5 bases and J by 4 bases, with 11 bases between. This CDR3 is 14 amino acids long. The CDR3 sequence: CASSTWGGTGELFF. CDR3 DNA sequence: TGTGCCAGCAGTACTTGGGGAGGCACCGGGGAGCTGTTTTTT.

This clonotype was counted at least ten times. This chain uses TRBV2 with TRBJ1-1, with 7 positions matching TRBD1. J was trimmed by 1 base and V by 6 bases; bases with no gene match: 8. The CDR3 loop spans 15 amino acids. Germline V gene data show CDR1 as SNHLY and CDR2 as FYNNEI. The CDR3 sequence is CASRGLQGENTEAFF. CDR3 nucleotides: TGTGCCAGCAGGGGTCTCCAGGGGGAGAACACTGAAGCTTTCTTT.

This clonotype was picked up many times. The chain couples TRBV6-5 to TRBJ1-1; no firm D call. Germline V lookup: CDR1 MNHEY, CDR2 SVGAGI. Between the trimmed V and J ends, which lost 6 bases and 1 base, there was a span of 3 bases. The CDR3 has 11 residues. CDR3 in DNA: TGTGCCAGCAGCAGGAACACTGAAGCTTTCTTT. Protein sequence: CASSRNTEAFF.

This clonotype was detected many times. This chain links TRBV28 with TRBJ1-2, with D unresolved. V shed 3 bases and J shed 7 bases, with 6 bases lying between them. Germline values: CDR1 MDHEN, CDR2 SYDVKM. This CDR3 region has 11 residues. CDR3 protein: CASSLTTGYTF. CDR3 coding DNA: TGTGCCAGCAGTTTGACTACTGGCTACACCTTC.

This clonotype was counted ten times or more. The chain employs TRBV4-1 and TRBJ2-3; the D gene is possibly TRBD2 (8 bases). V dropped 7 bases and J dropped 1 base, with 21 bases sitting between them. The germline V gene has CDR1 MGHRA and CDR2 YSYEKL. This CDR3 has 17 amino acids. CDR3: CASTGGGRRLGTDTQYF. The CDR3 nucleotides read TGCGCCAGCACGGGAGGGGGCCGCCGCCTTGGCACAGATACGCAGTATTTT.

The table lists this clonotype with many counts. CDR3: CASSQSGGGQETQYF. CDR3 DNA: TGCGCCAGCAGCCAGTCAGGGGGAGGCCAAGAGACCCAGTACTTC. The J gene is TRBJ2-5, the V gene TRBV4-1, with a tentative D call TRBD1 (7 bases). The CDR3 has 15 residues. Germline CDR1 reads MGHRA; CDR2 reads YSYEKL. V lost 3 bases to trimming and J lost 1 base, with 12 bases between them.

The genes are TRBV12-3 or TRBV12-4 and TRBJ2-2; the D is unclear. This CDR3 has 16 residues. With 10 bases removed from V and 5 bases from J, the gap between germline ends came to 23 bases. The CDR3 reads CANRSRQALGTGELFF. In nucleotides, the CDR3 is TGTGCCAACAGATCCCGGCAAGCTCTGGGGACCGGGGAGCTGTTTTTT.

This clonotype was observed a few times. The chain has TRBV19 and TRBJ2-2; 11 bases fit TRBD2. The trim removed 6 bases at V and 2 bases at J, leaving 5 bases unmatched. The CDR3 covers 16 residues. Germline CDR1 LNHDA, CDR2 SQIVND (reference sequence). In DNA, the CDR3 is TGTGCCAGTAGCCTAACTAGCGGGGGAAACACCGGGGAGCTGTTTTTT. Its protein product is CASSLTSGGNTGELFF.

This clonotype was observed at least ten times. CDR3 nucleotide sequence: TGTGCCAGCAGTGGACAGGGGGCGGACACTGAAGCTTTCTTT. This gives the protein CASSGQGADTEAFF. The gene calls are TRBV2 and TRBJ1-1, with 10 bases identical to TRBD1. V lost 4 bases, J lost 3 bases, and 2 bases stayed unmatched. The CDR3 totals 14 residues. CDR1 and CDR2 from the germline V gene are SNHLY and FYNNEI.

The gene calls are TRBV7-2 and TRBJ2-3, with D possibly TRBD1 on 6 matching bases. This CDR3 is 14 amino acids long. Germline V lookup: CDR1 SGHTA, CDR2 FQGNSA. The V end was cut by 5 bases, the J end by 5 bases, with 14 bases between. The CDR3 loop is CASSPGDLRDTQYF. The CDR3 DNA reads as TGTGCCAGCAGCCCAGGGGACCTCCGAGATACGCAGTATTTT.

This clonotype was counted at least ten times. The V call is TRBV5-1, the J call TRBJ2-1; TRBD1 agrees at 7 bases. The CDR3 covers 12 residues. Germline lookup yields CDR1 SGHRS and CDR2 YFSETQ. Trimming took 4 bases from V and 14 from J; bases not matched to a gene: 9. CDR3 residues: CASSTDRPLEFF. Here the CDR3 DNA reads TGCGCCAGCAGCACGGACAGGCCCCTGGAGTTCTTC.

This clonotype was seen a few times. The V call is TRBV24-1, the J call TRBJ1-1, with no clear D. Trimming pared 5 bases from V and 2 bases from J, leaving 8 bases between. Looked up from germline, CDR1 is KGHDR and CDR2 is SFDVKD. The CDR3 is made up of 13 amino acids. This chain's CDR3 is CATSGAINTEAFF. In DNA form, the CDR3 reads TGTGCCACCAGTGGTGCAATTAACACTGAAGCTTTCTTT.

The sample holds a few counts of this clonotype. The V call is TRBV7-8, the J call TRBJ1-3, with 8 bases that match TRBD1. The CDR3 runs to 15 residues. In germline, CDR1 is SGHVS, CDR2 FQNEAQ. V lost 4 bases, J lost 1 base, and 3 bases stayed unmatched. CDR3 DNA sequence: TGTGCCAGCAGCTGGAGGACAGGGTCTGGAAACACCATATATTTT. Protein sequence: CASSWRTGSGNTIYF.

Ten or more counts support this clonotype. The J gene is TRBJ1-5, the V gene TRBV2; no clear D gene. The CDR3 sequence is 14 residues long. Trimming took 1 base from V and 6 from J, leaving 10 bases between them. From germline, CDR1 is SNHLY and CDR2 FYNNEI. CDR3 protein: CASSEGGVGQPQHF. The CDR3, as DNA: TGTGCCAGCAGTGAAGGGGGAGTCGGTCAGCCCCAGCATTTT. The whole variable domain, filled in from reference TRBV2 and TRBJ1-5, reads EPEVTQTPSHQVTQMGQEVILRCVPISNHLYFYWYRQILGQKVEFLVSFYNNEISEKSEIFDDQFSVERPDGSNFTLKIRSTKLEDSAMYFCASSEGGVGQPQHFGDGTRLSIL.

There are many counts of this clonotype. The chain links TRBV4-1 to TRBJ2-5; D call uncertain. Germline lookup yields CDR1 MGHRA and CDR2 YSYEKL. Between the trimmed V and J ends, which lost 3 bases and 4 bases, there was a span of 9 bases. The CDR3 runs to 13 residues. The CDR3 nucleotides are TGCGCCAGCAGCCAGGCCCGCTTAGAGACCCAGTACTTC. This translates into CASSQARLETQYF.

This chain joins TRBV6-2 or TRBV6-3 and TRBJ2-1; D uncertain. The CDR3 length is 13 residues. With 2 bases removed from V and 4 bases from J, the gap between germline ends came to 6 bases. Germline CDR1 and CDR2: MNHEY and SVGEGT. The CDR3 is CASSYAGYNEQFF. As DNA, the CDR3 is TGTGCCAGCAGTTACGCAGGTTACAATGAGCAGTTCTTC.

This clonotype has only a few counts. The chain combines TRBV5-8 with TRBJ2-7; the match to TRBD2 covers 7 bases. CDR1 SGHTS and CDR2 YDEGEE come from the germline V gene. V shed 3 bases and J 2 bases; nucleotides not matched to a gene: 2. The length of the CDR3 is 13 residues. CDR3 amino acids: CASSWGTTYEQYF. In DNA form, the CDR3 reads TGTGCCAGCAGCTGGGGGACTACCTACGAGCAGTACTTC.

The genes are TRBV5-4 and TRBJ1-4; no clear D gene. Deletions cut 1 base from V and 3 bases from J, with 10 bases between. There are 15 residues in the CDR3. Germline V gene sequence: CDR1 SGHNT, CDR2 YYREEE (reference sequence). The CDR3 protein is CASSLREGANEKLFF. The CDR3 DNA follows: TGTGCCAGCAGCTTGAGGGAGGGAGCTAATGAAAAACTGTTTTTT.